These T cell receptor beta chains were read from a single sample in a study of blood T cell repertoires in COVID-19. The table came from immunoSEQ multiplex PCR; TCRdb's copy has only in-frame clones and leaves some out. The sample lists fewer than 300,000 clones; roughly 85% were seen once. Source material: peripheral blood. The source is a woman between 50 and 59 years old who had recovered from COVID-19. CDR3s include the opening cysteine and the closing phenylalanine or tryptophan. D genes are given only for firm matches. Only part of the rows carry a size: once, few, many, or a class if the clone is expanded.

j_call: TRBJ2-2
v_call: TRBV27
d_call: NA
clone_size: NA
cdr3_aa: CASSPLFTGELFF
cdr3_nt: TGTGCCAGCAGTCCCCTCTTCACCGGGGAGCTGTTTTTT

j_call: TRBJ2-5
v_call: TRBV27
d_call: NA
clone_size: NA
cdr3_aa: CASSWSSGGEETQYF
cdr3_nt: TGTGCCAGCAGTTGGTCTTCCGGGGGTGAGGAGACCCAGTACTTC

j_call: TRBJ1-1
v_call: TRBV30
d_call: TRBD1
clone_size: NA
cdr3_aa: CARQTGVGTEAFF
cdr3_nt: TGTGCCCGCCAAACAGGGGTAGGGACTGAAGCTTTCTTT

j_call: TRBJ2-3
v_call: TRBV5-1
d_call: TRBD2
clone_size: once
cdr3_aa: CASSPYSGSGDTQYF
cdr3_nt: TGCGCCAGCAGCCCCTATAGCGGGAGCGGCGATACGCAGTATTTT

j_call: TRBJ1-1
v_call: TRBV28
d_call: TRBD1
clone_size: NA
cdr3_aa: CASSWGQGLKAFF
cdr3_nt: TGTGCCAGCAGTTGGGGACAGGGGCTTAAAGCTTTCTTT

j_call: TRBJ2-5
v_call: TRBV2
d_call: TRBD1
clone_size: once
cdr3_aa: CASSQGVETQYF
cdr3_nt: TGTGCCAGCAGCCAGGGGGTAGAGACCCAGTACTTC

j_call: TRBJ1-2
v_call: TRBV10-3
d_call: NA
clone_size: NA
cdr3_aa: CAISESHGGAINYGYTF
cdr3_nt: TGTGCCATCAGTGAGTCCCACGGCGGGGCTATCAACTATGGCTACACCTTC

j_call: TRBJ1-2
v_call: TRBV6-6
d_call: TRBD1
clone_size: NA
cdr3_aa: CASSPLGQGNYGYTF
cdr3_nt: TGTGCCAGCAGTCCGCTTGGACAGGGGAACTATGGCTACACCTTC

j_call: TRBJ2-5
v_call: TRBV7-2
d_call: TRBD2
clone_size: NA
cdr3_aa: CASSQGLAGGPETQYF
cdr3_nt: TGTGCCAGCAGCCAGGGACTAGCGGGAGGTCCAGAGACCCAGTACTTC

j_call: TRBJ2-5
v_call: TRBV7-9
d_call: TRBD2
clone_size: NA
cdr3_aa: CASSPRLAGGQETQYF
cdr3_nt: TGTGCCAGCAGCCCCCGACTAGCGGGGGGGCAGGAGACCCAGTACTTC

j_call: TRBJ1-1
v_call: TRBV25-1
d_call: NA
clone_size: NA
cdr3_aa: CASSEYDRIRTPEAFF
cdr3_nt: TGTGCCAGCAGTGAATACGACAGGATTCGGACCCCTGAAGCTTTCTTT

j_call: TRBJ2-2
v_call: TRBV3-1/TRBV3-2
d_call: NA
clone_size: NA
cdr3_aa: CASSQTVPLMAGNTGELFF
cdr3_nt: TGTGCCAGCAGCCAAACCGTTCCCCTGATGGCGGGCAACACCGGGGAGCTGTTTTTT

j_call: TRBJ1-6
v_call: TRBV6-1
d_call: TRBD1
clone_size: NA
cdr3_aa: CASSDPGQGYSPLHF
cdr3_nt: TGTGCCAGCAGTGACCCGGGACAGGGGTATTCACCCCTCCACTTT

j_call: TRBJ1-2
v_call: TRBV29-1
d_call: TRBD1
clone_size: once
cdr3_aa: CSVPAGRTGAPRTF
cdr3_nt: TGCAGCGTCCCGGCGGGGCGGACAGGGGCCCCTCGGACCTTC

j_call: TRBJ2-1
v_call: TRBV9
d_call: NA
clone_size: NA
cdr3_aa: CASSPVTVGEQFF
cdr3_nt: TGTGCCAGCAGCCCTGTCACAGTCGGTGAGCAGTTCTTC

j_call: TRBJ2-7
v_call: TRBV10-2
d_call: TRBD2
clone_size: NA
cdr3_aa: CASRRAGGEEQYF
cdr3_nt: TGCGCCAGCCGGAGGGCGGGAGGGGAAGAGCAGTACTTC

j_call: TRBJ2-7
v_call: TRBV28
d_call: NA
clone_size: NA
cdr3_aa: CASSVTGWEQYF
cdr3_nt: TGTGCCAGCAGTGTAACGGGGTGGGAGCAGTACTTC

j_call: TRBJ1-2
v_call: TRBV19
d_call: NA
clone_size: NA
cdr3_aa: CASPATGNYGYTF
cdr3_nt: TGTGCCAGTCCCGCAACAGGCAACTATGGCTACACCTTC

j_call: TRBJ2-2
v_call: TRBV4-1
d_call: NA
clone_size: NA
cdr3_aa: CASSQVLGAGRYTGELFF
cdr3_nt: TGCGCCAGCAGCCAAGTCCTCGGGGCGGGGAGATACACCGGGGAGCTGTTTTTT

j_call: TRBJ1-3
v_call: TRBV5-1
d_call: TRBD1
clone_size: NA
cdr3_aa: CASSSRTGTSGNTIYF
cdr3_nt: TGCGCCAGCAGCTCCCGGACAGGAACCTCTGGAAACACCATATATTTT

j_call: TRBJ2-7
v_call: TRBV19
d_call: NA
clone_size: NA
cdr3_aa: CASSSRGRASSYEQYF
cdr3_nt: TGTGCCAGTAGCTCAAGGGGGAGGGCTAGCTCCTACGAGCAGTACTTC

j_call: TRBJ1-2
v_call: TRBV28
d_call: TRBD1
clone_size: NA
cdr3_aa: CASFGTGYYGYTF
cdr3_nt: TGTGCCAGCTTCGGGACAGGGTACTATGGCTACACCTTC

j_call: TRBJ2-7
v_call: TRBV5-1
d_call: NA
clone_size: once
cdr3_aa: CASSLDVRTESEQYF
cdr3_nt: TGCGCCAGCAGCTTGGACGTTCGGACAGAATCAGAGCAGTACTTC

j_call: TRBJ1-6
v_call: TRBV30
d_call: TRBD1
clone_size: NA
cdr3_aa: CAWSRQGVSPLHF
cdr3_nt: TGTGCCTGGAGTAGGCAGGGGGTATCACCCCTCCACTTT

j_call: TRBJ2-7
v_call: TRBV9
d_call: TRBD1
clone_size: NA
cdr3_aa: CASSAGRQGSEQYF
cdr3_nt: TGTGCCAGCAGCGCGGGAAGACAGGGGTCCGAGCAGTACTTC

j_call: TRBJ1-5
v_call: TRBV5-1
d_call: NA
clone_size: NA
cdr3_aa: CASSLDQGGNQPQHF
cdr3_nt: TGCGCCAGCAGCTTGGATCAGGGCGGCAATCAGCCCCAGCATTTT

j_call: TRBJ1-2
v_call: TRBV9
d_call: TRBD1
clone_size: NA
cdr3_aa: CASSARDRLYGYTF
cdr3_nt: TGTGCCAGCAGCGCCCGGGACAGGCTCTATGGCTACACCTTC